This TCR beta chain appears in the sequencing data of a study of monozygotic twins with inflammatory bowel disease. Using the 5' RACE reads, TCRdb records one entry per CDR3 protein without DNA. The sample's table shows more than 300,000 distinct CDR3 sequences. This CDR3 contains 13 residues. The germline CDR1 and CDR2 sequences are ENHRY and SYGVKD. The rearrangement joins TRBV10-3 to TRBJ1-1. The TCR was taken from a human donor with ulcerative colitis or Crohn's disease, or a healthy co-twin of an affected twin (not recorded which). The sequenced material came from blood. CDR3 amino acids: CAISAAANTEAFF.